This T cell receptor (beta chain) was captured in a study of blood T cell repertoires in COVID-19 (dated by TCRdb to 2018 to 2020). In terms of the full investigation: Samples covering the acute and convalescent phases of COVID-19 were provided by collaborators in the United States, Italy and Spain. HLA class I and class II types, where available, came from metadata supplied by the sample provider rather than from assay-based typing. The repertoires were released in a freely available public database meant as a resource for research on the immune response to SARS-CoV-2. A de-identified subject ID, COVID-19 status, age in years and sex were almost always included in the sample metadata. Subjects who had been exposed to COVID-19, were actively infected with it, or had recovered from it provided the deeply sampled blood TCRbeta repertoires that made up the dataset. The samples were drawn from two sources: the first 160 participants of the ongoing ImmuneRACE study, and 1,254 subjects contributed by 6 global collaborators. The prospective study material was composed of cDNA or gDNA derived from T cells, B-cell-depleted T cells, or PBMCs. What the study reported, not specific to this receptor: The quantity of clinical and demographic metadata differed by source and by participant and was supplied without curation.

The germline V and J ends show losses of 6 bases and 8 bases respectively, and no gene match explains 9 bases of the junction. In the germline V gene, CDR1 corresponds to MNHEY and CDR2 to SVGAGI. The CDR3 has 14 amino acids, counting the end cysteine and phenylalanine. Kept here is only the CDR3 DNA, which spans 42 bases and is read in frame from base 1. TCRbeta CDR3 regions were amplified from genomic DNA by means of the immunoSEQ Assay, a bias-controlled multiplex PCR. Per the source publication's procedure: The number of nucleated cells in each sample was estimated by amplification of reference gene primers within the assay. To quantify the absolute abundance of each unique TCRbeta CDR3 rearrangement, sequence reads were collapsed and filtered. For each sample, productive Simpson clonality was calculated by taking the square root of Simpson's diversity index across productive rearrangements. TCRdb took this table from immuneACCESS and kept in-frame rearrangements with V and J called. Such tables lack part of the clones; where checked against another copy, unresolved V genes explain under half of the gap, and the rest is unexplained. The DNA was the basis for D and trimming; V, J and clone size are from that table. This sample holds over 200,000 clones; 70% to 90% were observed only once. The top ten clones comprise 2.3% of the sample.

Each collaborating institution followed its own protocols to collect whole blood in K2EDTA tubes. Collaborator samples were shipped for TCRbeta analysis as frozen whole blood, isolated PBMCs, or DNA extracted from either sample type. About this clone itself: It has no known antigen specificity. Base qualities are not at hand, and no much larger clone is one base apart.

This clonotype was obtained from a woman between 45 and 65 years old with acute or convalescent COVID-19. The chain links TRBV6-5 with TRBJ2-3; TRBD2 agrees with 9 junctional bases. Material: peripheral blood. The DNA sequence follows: TGTGCCAGCAGCCTGGGCGGGAGGGCCAGTACGCAGTATTTT. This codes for CASSLGGRASTQYF.